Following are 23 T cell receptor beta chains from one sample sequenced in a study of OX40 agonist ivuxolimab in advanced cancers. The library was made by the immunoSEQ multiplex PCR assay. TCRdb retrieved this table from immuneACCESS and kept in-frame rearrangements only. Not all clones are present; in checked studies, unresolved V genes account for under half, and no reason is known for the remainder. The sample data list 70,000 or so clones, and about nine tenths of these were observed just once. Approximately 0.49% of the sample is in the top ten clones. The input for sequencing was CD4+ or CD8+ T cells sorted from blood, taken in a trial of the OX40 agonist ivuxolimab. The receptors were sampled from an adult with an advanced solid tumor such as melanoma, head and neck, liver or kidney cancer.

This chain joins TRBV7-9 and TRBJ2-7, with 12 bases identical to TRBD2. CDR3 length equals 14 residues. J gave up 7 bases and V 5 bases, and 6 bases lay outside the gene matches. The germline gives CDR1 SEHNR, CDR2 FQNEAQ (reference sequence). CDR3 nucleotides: TGTGCCAGCAGCCCCCTAGCGGGAGGGGTGGAGCAGTACTTC. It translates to CASSPLAGGVEQYF. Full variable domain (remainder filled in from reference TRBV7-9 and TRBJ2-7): DTGVSQNPRHKITKRGQNVTFRCDPISEHNRLYWYRQTLGQGPEFLTYFQNEAQLEKSRLLSDRFSAERPKGSFSTLEIQRTEQGDSAMYLCASSPLAGGVEQYFGPGTRLTVT.

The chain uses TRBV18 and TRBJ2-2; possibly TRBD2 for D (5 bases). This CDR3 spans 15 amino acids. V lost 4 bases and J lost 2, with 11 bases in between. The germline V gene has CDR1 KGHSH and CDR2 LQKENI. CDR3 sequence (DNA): TGTGCCAGCTCACAAACGAGGGAAAACACCGGGGAGCTGTTTTTT. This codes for CASSQTRENTGELFF.

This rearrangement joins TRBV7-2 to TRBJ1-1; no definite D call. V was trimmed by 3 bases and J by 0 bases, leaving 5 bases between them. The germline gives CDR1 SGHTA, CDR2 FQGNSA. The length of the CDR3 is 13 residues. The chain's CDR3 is CASSLTVNTEAFF. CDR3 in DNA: TGTGCCAGCAGCTTGACGGTGAACACTGAAGCTTTCTTT.

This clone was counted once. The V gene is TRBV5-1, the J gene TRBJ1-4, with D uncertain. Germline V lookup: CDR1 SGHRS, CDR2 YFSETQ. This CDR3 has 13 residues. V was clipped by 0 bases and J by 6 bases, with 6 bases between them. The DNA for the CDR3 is TGCGCCAGCAGCTTGGGCACCGATGAAAAACTGTTTTTT. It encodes CASSLGTDEKLFF. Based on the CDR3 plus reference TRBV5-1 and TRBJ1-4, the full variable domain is KAGVTQTPRYLIKTRGQQVTLSCSPISGHRSVSWYQQTPGQGLQFLFEYFSETQRNKGNFPGRFSGRQFSNSRSEMNVSTLELGDSALYLCASSLGTDEKLFFGSGTQLSVL.

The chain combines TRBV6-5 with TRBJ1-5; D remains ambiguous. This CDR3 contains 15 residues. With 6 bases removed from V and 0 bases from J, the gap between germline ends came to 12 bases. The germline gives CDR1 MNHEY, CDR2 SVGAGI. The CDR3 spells CASSLTALSNQPQHF. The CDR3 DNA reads TGTGCCAGCAGCCTAACGGCACTTAGCAATCAGCCCCAGCATTTT.

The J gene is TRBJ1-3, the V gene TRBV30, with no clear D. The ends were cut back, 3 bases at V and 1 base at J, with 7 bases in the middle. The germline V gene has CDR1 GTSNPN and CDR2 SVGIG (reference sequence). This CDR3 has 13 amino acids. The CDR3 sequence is CAWSPESGNTIYF. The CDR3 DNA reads TGTGCCTGGAGCCCTGAGTCTGGAAACACCATATATTTT.

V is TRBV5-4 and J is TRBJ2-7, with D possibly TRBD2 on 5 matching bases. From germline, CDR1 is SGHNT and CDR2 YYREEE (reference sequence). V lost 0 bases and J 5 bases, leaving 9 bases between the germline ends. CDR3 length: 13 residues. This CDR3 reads CASSLGGSNEQYF. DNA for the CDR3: TGTGCCAGCAGCTTGGGAGGGTCGAACGAGCAGTACTTC.

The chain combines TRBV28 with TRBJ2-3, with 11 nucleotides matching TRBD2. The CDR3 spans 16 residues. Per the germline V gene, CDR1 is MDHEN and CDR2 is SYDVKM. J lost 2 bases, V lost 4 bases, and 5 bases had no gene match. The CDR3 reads CASSSGLAGFTDTQYF. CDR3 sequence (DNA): TGTGCCAGCAGTTCAGGACTAGCGGGTTTCACAGATACGCAGTATTTT.

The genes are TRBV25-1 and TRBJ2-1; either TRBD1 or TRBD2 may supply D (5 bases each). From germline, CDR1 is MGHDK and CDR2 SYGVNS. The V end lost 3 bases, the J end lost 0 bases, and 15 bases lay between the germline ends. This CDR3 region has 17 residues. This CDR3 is CASSDGTGFSSYNEQFF. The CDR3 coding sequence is TGTGCCAGCAGTGACGGGACCGGATTTAGCTCCTACAATGAGCAGTTCTTC.

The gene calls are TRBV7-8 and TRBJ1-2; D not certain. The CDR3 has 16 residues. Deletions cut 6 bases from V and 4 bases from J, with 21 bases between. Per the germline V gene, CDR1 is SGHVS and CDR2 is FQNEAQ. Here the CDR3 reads CASSPGLRFRFYGYTF. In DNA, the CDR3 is TGTGCCAGCAGTCCAGGACTCCGCTTCAGATTCTATGGCTACACCTTC.

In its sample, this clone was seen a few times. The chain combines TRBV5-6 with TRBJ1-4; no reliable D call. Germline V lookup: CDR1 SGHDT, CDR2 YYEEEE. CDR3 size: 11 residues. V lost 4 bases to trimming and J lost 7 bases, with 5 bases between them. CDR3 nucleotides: TGTGCCAGCAGCCTGCGTGAAAAACTGTTTTTT. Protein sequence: CASSLREKLFF.

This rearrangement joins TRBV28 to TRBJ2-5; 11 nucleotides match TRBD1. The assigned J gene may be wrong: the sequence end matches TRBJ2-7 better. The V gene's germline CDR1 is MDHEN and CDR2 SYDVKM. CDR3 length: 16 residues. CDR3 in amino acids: CASRARGQGASYEQYF. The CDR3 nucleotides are TGTGCCAGCAGAGCCCGAGGACAGGGGGCAAGCTACGAGCAGTACTTC.

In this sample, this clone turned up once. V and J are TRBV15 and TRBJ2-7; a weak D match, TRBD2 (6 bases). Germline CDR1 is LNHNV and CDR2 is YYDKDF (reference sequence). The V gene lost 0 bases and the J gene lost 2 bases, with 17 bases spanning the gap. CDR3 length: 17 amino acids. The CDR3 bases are TGTGCCACCAGCAGAGATAAGACTCTCGGGGGAGCCTACGAGCAGTACTTC. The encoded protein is CATSRDKTLGGAYEQYF. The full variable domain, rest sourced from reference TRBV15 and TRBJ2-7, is DAMVIQNPRYQVTQFGKPVTLSCSQTLNHNVMYWYQQKSSQAPKLLFHYYDKDFNNEADTPDNFQSRRPNTSFCFLDIRSPGLGDTAMYLCATSRDKTLGGAYEQYFGPGTRLTVT.

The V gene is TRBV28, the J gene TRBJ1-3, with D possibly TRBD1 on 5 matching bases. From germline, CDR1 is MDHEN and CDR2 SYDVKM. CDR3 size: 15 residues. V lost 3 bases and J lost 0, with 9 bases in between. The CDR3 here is CASSFDSYSGNTIYF. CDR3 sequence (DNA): TGTGCCAGCAGTTTTGACAGTTACTCTGGAAACACCATATATTTT.

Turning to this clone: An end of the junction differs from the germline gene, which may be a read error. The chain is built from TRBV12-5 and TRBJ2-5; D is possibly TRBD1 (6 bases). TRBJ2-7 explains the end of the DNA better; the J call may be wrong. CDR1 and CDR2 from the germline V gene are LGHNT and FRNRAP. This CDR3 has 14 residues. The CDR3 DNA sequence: TGTGCTAGTGGTCACAGGGTAAGTTCCTCCGAGCAGTACTTC. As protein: CASGHRVSSSEQYF.

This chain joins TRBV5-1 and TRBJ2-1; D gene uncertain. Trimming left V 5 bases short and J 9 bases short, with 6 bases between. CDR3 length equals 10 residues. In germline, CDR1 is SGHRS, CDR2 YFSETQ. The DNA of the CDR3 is TGCGCCAGCAGAGGACCTGAGCAGTTCTTC. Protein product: CASRGPEQFF.

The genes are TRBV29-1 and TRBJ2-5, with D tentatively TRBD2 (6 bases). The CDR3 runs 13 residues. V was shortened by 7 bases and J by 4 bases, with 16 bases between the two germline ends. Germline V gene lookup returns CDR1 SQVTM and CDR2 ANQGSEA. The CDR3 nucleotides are TGCAGCGCTGGAGGGGTTTTTTTAGAGACCCAGTACTTC. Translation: CSAGGVFLETQYF.

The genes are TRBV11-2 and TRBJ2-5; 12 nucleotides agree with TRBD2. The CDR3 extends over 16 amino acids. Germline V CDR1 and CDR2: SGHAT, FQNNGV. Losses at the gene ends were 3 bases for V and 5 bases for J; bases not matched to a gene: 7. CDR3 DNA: TGTGCCAGCAGCTTCAAGACTAGCGGGAGTTGGGAGACCCAGTACTTC. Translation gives CASSFKTSGSWETQYF.

The CDR3 sequence is CSADSGNTIYF. CDR3 sequence (DNA): TGCAGTGCTGACTCTGGAAACACCATATATTTT. The J gene is TRBJ1-3, the V gene TRBV20-1; no reliable D call. CDR1 is DFQATT and CDR2 is SNEGSKA in the germline V gene (reference sequence). With 5 bases removed from V and 0 bases from J, the gap between germline ends came to 2 bases. This CDR3 has 11 residues.

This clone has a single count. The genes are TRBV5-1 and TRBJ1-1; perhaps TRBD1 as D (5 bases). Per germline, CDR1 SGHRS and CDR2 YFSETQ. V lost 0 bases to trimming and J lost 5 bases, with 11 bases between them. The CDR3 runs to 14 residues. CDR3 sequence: CASSLAQGGTEAFF. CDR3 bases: TGCGCCAGCAGCTTGGCCCAGGGAGGTACTGAAGCTTTCTTT.

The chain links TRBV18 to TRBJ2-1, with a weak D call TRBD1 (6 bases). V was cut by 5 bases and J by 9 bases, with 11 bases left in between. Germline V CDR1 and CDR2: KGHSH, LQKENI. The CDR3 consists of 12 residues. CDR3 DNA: TGTGCCAGCTCAATTCAGGGGAGTGAGCAGTTCTTC. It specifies CASSIQGSEQFF.

CDR3 sequence reads: CARSCLGNQPQHF. The CDR3 region has the DNA TGTGCCAGAAGTTGTCTGGGAAATCAGCCCCAGCATTTT. The chain links TRBV5-3 to TRBJ1-5; D call uncertain. TRBV5-3 falls under the ORF class, with uncertain function. This CDR3 has 13 residues. V lost 5 bases and J 4 bases, leaving 10 bases between the germline ends.

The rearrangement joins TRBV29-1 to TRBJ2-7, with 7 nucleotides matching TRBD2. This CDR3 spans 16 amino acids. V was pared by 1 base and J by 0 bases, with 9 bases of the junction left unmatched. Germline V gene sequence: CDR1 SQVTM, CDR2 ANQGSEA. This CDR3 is CSVEVFVRGSSYEQYF. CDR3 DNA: TGCAGCGTTGAAGTATTTGTTCGCGGGAGCTCCTACGAGCAGTACTTC.